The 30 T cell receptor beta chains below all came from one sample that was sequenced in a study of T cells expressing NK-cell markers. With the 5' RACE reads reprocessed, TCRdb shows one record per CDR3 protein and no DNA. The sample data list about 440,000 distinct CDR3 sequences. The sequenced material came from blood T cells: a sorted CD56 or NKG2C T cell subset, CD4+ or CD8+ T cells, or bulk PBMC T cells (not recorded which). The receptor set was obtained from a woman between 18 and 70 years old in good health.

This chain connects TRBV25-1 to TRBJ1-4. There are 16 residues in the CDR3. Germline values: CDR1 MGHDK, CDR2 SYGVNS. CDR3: CASSEPWRSTNEKLFF.

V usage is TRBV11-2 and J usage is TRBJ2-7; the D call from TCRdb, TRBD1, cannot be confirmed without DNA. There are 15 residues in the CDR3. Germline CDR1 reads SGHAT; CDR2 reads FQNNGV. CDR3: CASSRPGLGVYEQYF.

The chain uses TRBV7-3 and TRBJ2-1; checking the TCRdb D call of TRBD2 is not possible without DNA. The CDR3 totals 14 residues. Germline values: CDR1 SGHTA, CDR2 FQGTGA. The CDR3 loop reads CASQAGGHYNEQFF.

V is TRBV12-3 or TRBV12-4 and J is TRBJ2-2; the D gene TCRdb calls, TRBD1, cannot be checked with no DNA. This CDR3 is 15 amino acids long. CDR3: CASRGAGGGTGELFF.

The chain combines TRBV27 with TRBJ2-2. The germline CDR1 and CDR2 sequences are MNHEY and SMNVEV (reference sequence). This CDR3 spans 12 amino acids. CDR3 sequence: CASSFYAGELFF.

CDR3 residues: CASSSTRDSGPHSPLHF. The chain has TRBV7-8 and TRBJ1-6; the D gene TCRdb calls, TRBD1, cannot be checked with no DNA. Germline V CDR1 and CDR2: SGHVS, FQNEAQ. The CDR3 runs to 17 residues.

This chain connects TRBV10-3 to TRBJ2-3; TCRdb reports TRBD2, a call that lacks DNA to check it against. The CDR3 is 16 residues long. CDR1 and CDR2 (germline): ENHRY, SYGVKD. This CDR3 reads CAISELEGQNTDTQYF.

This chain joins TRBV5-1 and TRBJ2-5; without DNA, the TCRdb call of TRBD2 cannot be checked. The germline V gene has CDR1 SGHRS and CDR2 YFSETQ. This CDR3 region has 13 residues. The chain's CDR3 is CASSFGPQETQYF.

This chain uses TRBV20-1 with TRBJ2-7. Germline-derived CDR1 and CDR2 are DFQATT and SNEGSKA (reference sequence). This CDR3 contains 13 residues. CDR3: CSVRVTPSYEQYF.

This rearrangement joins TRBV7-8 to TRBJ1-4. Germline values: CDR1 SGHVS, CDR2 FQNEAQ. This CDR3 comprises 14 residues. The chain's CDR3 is CASSADGGDEKLFF.

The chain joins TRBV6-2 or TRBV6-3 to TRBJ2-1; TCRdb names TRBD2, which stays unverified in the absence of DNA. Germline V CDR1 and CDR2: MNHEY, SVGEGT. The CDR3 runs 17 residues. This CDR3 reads CASSHDGRGGDYNEQFF.

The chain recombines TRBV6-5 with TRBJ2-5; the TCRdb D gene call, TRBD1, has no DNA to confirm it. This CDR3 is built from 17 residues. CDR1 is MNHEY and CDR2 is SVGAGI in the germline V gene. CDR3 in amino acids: CASSYSRRGAVGETQYF.

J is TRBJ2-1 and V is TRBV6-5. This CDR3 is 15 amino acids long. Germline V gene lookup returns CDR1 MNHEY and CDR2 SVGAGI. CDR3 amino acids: CASSYQSSVRAEQFF.

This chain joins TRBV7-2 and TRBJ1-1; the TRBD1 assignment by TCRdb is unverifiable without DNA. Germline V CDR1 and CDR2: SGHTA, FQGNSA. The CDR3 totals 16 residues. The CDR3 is CASRPKVVRAPGAAFF.

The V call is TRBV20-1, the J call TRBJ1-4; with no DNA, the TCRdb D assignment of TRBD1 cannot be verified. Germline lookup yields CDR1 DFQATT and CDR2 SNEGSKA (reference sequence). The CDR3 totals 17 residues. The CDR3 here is CSARARGDRGLQKKLFF.

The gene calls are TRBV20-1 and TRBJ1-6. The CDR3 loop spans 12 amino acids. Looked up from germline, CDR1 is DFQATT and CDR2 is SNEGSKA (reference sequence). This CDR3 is CSAGRANSPLHF.

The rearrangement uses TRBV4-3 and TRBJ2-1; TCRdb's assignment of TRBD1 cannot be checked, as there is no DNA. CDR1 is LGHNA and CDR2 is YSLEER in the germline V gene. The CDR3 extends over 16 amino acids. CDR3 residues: CASSSSPGTEGNEQFF.

This CDR3 is CASSRGQTGGRAFF. The chain links TRBV7-2 to TRBJ1-1; TCRdb gives TRBD1 as the D gene, but with no DNA this cannot be confirmed. Germline CDR1 is SGHTA and CDR2 is FQGNSA. The CDR3 runs 14 residues.

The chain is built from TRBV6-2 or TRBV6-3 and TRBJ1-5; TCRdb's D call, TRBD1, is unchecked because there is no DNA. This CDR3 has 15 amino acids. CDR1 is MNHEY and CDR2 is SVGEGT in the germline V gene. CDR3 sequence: CASRTPTGAKQPQHF.

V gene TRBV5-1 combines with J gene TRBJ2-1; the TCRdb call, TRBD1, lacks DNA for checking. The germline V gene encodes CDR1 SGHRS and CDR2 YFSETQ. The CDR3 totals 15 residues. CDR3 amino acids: CASSLSHRGYNEQFF.

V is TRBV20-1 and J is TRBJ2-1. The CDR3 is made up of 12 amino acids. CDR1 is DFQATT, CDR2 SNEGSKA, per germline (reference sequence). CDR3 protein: CSAYYLGNEQFF.

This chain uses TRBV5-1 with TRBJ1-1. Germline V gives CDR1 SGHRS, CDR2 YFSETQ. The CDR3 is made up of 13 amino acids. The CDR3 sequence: CASSSDLGTEAFF.

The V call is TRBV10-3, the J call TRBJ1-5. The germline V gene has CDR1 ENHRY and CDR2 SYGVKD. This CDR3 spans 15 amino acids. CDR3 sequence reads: CAISRDETSNQPQHF.

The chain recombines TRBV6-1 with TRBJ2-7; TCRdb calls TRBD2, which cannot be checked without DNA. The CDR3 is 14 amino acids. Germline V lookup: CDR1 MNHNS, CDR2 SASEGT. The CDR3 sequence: CASRLTSGIGEQYF.

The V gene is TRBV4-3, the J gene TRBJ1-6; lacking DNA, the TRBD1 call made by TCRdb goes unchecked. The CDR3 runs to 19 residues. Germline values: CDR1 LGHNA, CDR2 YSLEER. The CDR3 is CASSQERDTNEGYNSPLHF.

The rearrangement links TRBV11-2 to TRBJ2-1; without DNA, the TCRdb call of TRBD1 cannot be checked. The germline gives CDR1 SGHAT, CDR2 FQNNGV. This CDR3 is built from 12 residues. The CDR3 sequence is CASSMTGNEQFF. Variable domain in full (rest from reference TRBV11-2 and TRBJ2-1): EAGVAQSPRYKIIEKRQSVAFWCNPISGHATLYWYQQILGQGPKLLIQFQNNGVVDDSQLPKDRFSAERLKGVDSTLKIQPAKLEDSAVYLCASSMTGNEQFFGPGTRLTVL.

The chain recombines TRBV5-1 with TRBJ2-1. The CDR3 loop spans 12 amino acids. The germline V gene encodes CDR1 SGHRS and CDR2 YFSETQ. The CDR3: CASSLGMIEQFF.

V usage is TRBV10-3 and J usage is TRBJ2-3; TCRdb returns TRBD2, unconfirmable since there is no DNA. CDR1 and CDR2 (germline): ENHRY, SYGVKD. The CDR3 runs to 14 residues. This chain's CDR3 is CAISESGPTDTQYF.

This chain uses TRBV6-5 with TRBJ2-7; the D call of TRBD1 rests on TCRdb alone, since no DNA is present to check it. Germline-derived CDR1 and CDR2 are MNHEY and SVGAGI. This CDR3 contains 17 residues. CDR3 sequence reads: CASSYSPLGGDNYEQYF.

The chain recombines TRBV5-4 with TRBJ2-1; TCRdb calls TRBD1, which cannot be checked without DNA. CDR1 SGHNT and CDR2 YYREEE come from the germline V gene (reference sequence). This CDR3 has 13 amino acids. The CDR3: CASFPGGAGEQFF.